One and the same sample provided the 29 T cell receptor beta chains below, sequenced in a study of blood T cell repertoires in COVID-19. Libraries were prepared by immunoSEQ multiplex PCR; TCRdb keeps only in-frame clonotypes and omits some of them. The sample gives roughly 250,000 clones, roughly four fifths of which show up once; around 12% is in the top ten. Sequencing used peripheral blood. The receptor source for this set is a woman aged 55-70 years with active or convalescent COVID-19.

This rearrangement joins TRBV5-1 to TRBJ2-7; a possible D gene is TRBD1 (6 bases). V lost 0 bases and J lost 7, with 11 bases in between. The CDR3 length is 13 residues. Germline V gene lookup returns CDR1 SGHRS and CDR2 YFSETQ. The CDR3 DNA follows: TGCGCCAGCAGCTTGGACAGGGAGAGAGAGCAGTACTTC. Its protein product is CASSLDREREQYF.

This chain links TRBV7-6 with TRBJ2-7; the match to TRBD2 covers 9 bases. Germline V lookup: CDR1 SGHVS, CDR2 FNYEAQ. The CDR3 has 18 residues. V trimming: 3 bases; J trimming: 0 bases; junction bases outside the gene matches: 12. This CDR3 reads CASSLSASSGVSSYEQYF. The CDR3 bases are TGTGCCAGCAGCTTGTCCGCTTCTAGCGGGGTAAGCTCCTACGAGCAGTACTTC.

The gene calls are TRBV27 and TRBJ1-4; tentatively, D is TRBD1 (5 bases). This CDR3 contains 13 residues. Germline CDR1 reads MNHEY; CDR2 reads SMNVEV (reference sequence). Trimming pared 3 bases from V and 8 bases from J, leaving 10 bases between. The CDR3 coding sequence is TGTGCCAGCAGTTTTCGGGGGGAGGAAAAACTGTTTTTT. Translating gives CASSFRGEEKLFF.

The chain joins TRBV7-3 to TRBJ1-2, with 7 bases matching TRBD1. Germline CDR1 reads SGHTA; CDR2 reads FQGTGA. There are 15 residues in the CDR3. The V and J ends lost 5 bases and 8 bases, in that order; junction bases with no gene match: 14. CDR3 sequence (DNA): TGTGCCAGCAGCCTTGGACAGGAAACAGGGAAGGGCTACACCTTC. Amino acid sequence: CASSLGQETGKGYTF. The full variable domain, completed using reference TRBV7-3 and TRBJ1-2, is GAGVSQTPSNKVTEKGKYVELRCDPISGHTALYWYRQSLGQGPEFLIYFQGTGAADDSGLPNDRFFAVRPEGSVSTLKIQRTERGDSAVYLCASSLGQETGKGYTFGSGTRLTVV.

The count of this clone is one. The rearrangement uses TRBV24-1 and TRBJ2-2, with 10 bases aligning to TRBD1. Germline loops: CDR1 KGHDR, CDR2 SFDVKD. V trimming: 3 bases; J trimming: 1 base; junction bases outside the gene matches: 7. The CDR3 contains 18 residues. The CDR3 sequence is CATSDGGTGDRNTGELFF. CDR3 DNA: TGTGCCACCAGTGATGGGGGGACAGGGGATCGGAACACCGGGGAGCTGTTTTTT.

The chain combines TRBV30 with TRBJ1-1; TRBD1 agrees at 7 bases. CDR1 GTSNPN and CDR2 SVGIG come from the germline V gene (reference sequence). The CDR3 has 13 amino acids. J gave up 2 bases and V 4 bases, and 4 bases lay outside the gene matches. The CDR3 region has the DNA TGTGCCTGGACCGGGACAGCCAACACTGAAGCTTTCTTT. It codes for CAWTGTANTEAFF.

This rearrangement joins TRBV24-1 to TRBJ1-1; 10 bases are shared with TRBD1. CDR3 length: 17 residues. CDR1 is KGHDR and CDR2 is SFDVKD in the germline V gene. Germline trimming cut 7 bases from V and 4 bases from J; bases unmatched to any gene: 14. The CDR3 region is CATSQFPVTGGITEAFF. DNA of the CDR3: TGTGCCACCAGCCAGTTCCCAGTGACAGGGGGCATCACTGAAGCTTTCTTT.

This rearrangement joins TRBV7-2 to TRBJ1-5, with TRBD1 matching over 8 bases. CDR1 and CDR2 from the germline V gene are SGHTA and FQGNSA. The V segment lost 5 bases and the J segment 7 bases; nucleotides outside the gene matches: 7. The CDR3 spans 14 residues. The CDR3 is CASSLGQGWQPQHF. The CDR3 coding sequence is TGTGCCAGCAGCCTTGGACAGGGCTGGCAGCCCCAGCATTTT.

This rearrangement joins TRBV7-2 to TRBJ2-2; 7 bases agree with TRBD2. Germline values: CDR1 SGHTA, CDR2 FQGNSA. Trimming cost V 3 bases and J 3 bases; bases outside gene matches: 4. This CDR3 region has 15 residues. The CDR3 DNA reads TGTGCCAGCAGCTTGACTAGCTACTACACCGGGGAGCTGTTTTTT. It codes for CASSLTSYYTGELFF.

This clone was counted a few times. The rearrangement joins TRBV30 to TRBJ2-5, with unresolved D. Trimming took off 2 bases at V and 5 bases at J, with 9 bases between the two ends. The CDR3 runs 12 residues. CDR1 is GTSNPN, CDR2 SVGIG, per germline (reference sequence). The CDR3 spells CAWSPTRETQYF. The CDR3 region has the DNA TGTGCCTGGAGTCCTACTCGGGAGACCCAGTACTTC.

J is TRBJ1-6 and V is TRBV16, with a possible D match to TRBD1 (5 bases). Germline CDR1 and CDR2: KGHSY and FQNENV. The CDR3 runs to 15 residues. Trimming took 5 bases from V and 5 from J, leaving 13 bases between them. The CDR3 is CASSDQGLDNSPLHF. The CDR3, as DNA: TGTGCCAGCAGCGACCAGGGACTGGATAATTCACCCCTCCACTTT.

The chain carries TRBV5-4 and TRBJ2-3, with TRBD1 as a possible D gene (6 bases). Germline CDR1 SGHNT, CDR2 YYREEE (reference sequence). The CDR3 runs 14 residues. Trimming stripped 4 bases from V and 2 bases from J, with 11 bases between. The CDR3 loop reads CASSPGQPTDTQYF. The CDR3 nucleotides read TGTGCCAGCAGCCCCGGACAGCCCACAGATACGCAGTATTTT.

This clone was detected once. The chain couples TRBV4-1 to TRBJ2-7; 7 bases match TRBD2. Unmatched junction bases numbered 15, after V lost 4 bases and J lost 0 bases. Germline V lookup: CDR1 MGHRA, CDR2 YSYEKL. The CDR3 spans 18 residues. DNA of the CDR3: TGCGCCAGCAGCCCCAGTACCTTAAGCGGGGTAACCTCCTACGAGCAGTACTTC. This codes for CASSPSTLSGVTSYEQYF.

V and J are TRBV29-1 and TRBJ2-1; 8 bases agree with TRBD2. The J segment lost 11 bases and the V segment lost 7 bases, leaving 13 bases of the junction unmatched. Germline CDR1 SQVTM, CDR2 ANQGSEA. The CDR3 is 13 amino acids. The CDR3, as DNA: TGCAGCGCCCGGGAGGGGGGACTAATAAAGCAGTTCTTC. Translated, it gives CSAREGGLIKQFF.

V is TRBV13 and J is TRBJ2-7, with TRBD1 as a possible D gene (6 bases). The V and J ends lost 5 bases and 2 bases respectively, with 10 bases between them. Germline values: CDR1 PRHDT, CDR2 FYEKMQ (reference sequence). The CDR3 consists of 13 residues. The CDR3, as DNA: TGTGCCAGCAGCCCCAGACAGGCCTACGAGCAGTACTTC. Its protein is CASSPRQAYEQYF. Filled out from reference TRBV13 and TRBJ2-7, the complete variable domain reads AAGVIQSPRHLIKEKRETATLKCYPIPRHDTVYWYQQGPGQDPQFLISFYEKMQSDKGSIPDRFSAQQFSDYHSELNMSSLELGDSALYFCASSPRQAYEQYFGPGTRLTVT.

This clone turned up a few times. This chain joins TRBV30 and TRBJ1-6; 10 bases agree with TRBD1. The CDR3 runs to 17 residues. CDR1 is GTSNPN and CDR2 is SVGIG in the germline V gene (reference sequence). Trimming at V came to 0 bases and at J to 10 bases, leaving 12 bases not matched to a gene. This CDR3 reads CAWSVLTPGQGPSPLHF. The CDR3 nucleotides are TGTGCCTGGAGTGTACTTACTCCGGGACAGGGGCCGTCACCCCTCCACTTT.

The chain joins TRBV30 to TRBJ2-3, with TRBD1 identical over 8 bases. The germline V gene has CDR1 GTSNPN and CDR2 SVGIG (reference sequence). The length of the CDR3 is 13 residues. The V segment lost 5 bases and the J segment 6 bases; nucleotides outside the gene matches: 7. CDR3 sequence (DNA): TGTGCCTGGGCGGACAGGGATGGGGATACGCAGTATTTT. The encoded protein is CAWADRDGDTQYF.

This chain joins TRBV7-9 and TRBJ2-7, with D uncertain. Between the trimmed V and J ends, which lost 3 bases and 0 bases, there was a span of 12 bases. This CDR3 has 15 residues. CDR1 SEHNR and CDR2 FQNEAQ come from the germline V gene (reference sequence). Here the CDR3 DNA reads TGTGCCAGCAGCTTCAGCGCACACCGCTCCTACGAGCAGTACTTC. Its translation: CASSFSAHRSYEQYF.

The chain links TRBV5-4 to TRBJ1-3; D not certain. CDR1 and CDR2 from the germline V gene are SGHNT and YYREEE (reference sequence). V lost 2 bases, J lost 2 bases, and 8 bases lay in between. The length of the CDR3 is 14 residues. DNA for the CDR3: TGTGCCAGCAGCTTTTCCGGGGCTGGAAACACCATATATTTT. This translates into CASSFSGAGNTIYF. Full variable domain (rest looked up from reference TRBV5-4 and TRBJ1-3): ETGVTQSPTHLIKTRGQQVTLRCSSQSGHNTVSWYQQALGQGPQFIFQYYREEENGRGNFPPRFSGLQFPNYSSELNVNALELDDSALYLCASSFSGAGNTIYFGEGSWLTVV.

This rearrangement joins TRBV28 to TRBJ2-7; D gene ambiguous. The CDR3 is 13 amino acids. CDR1 and CDR2 from the germline V gene are MDHEN and SYDVKM. V lost 4 bases and J lost 2, with 9 bases in between. The CDR3 region has the DNA TGTGCCAGCAGTTCCCTGGCGGCCTACGAGCAGTACTTC. This sequence encodes CASSSLAAYEQYF. The full variable domain, completed using reference TRBV28 and TRBJ2-7, is DVKVTQSSRYLVKRTGEKVFLECVQDMDHENMFWYRQDPGLGLRLIYFSYDVKMKEKGDIPEGYSVSREKKERFSLILESASTNQTSMYLCASSSLAAYEQYFGPGTRLTVT.

The chain has TRBV5-8 and TRBJ1-5; the D gene is possibly TRBD1 (5 bases). From germline, CDR1 is SGHTS and CDR2 YDEGEE. V dropped 4 bases and J dropped 3 bases, with 23 bases sitting between them. This CDR3 has 18 amino acids. The chain's CDR3 is CASSQLRQLHPDNQPQHF. The DNA for the CDR3 is TGTGCCAGCAGCCAATTAAGACAGCTACATCCGGACAATCAGCCCCAGCATTTT. Complete variable domain (other parts from reference TRBV5-8 and TRBJ1-5): EAGVTQSPTHLIKTRGQQATLRCSPISGHTSVYWYQQALGLGLQFLLWYDEGEERNRGNFPPRFSGRQFPNYSSELNVNALELEDSALYLCASSQLRQLHPDNQPQHFGDGTRLSIL.

The chain uses TRBV5-5 and TRBJ1-5, with 9 bases that match TRBD1. This CDR3 spans 20 amino acids. CDR1 SGHKS and CDR2 YYEKEE come from the germline V gene (reference sequence). Germline trimming cut 4 bases from V and 2 bases from J; bases unmatched to any gene: 19. The CDR3 nucleotides are TGTGCCAGCAGCCGCCCGGGACAGGGAATCACATCAATAGGCAATCAGCCCCAGCATTTT. Encoded protein: CASSRPGQGITSIGNQPQHF.

This clone occurred once. The rearrangement joins TRBV4-1 to TRBJ1-4; 7 positions agree with TRBD1. The V and J ends lost 6 bases and 1 base, in that order; junction bases with no gene match: 8. This CDR3 region has 16 residues. CDR1 is MGHRA and CDR2 is YSYEKL in the germline V gene. The CDR3 reads CASSPSDRVTNEKLFF. The DNA for the CDR3 is TGCGCCAGCAGTCCCTCTGACAGGGTAACTAATGAAAAACTGTTTTTT.

This clone was observed a single time. The rearrangement uses TRBV7-9 and TRBJ1-1, with 11 positions matching TRBD1. The CDR3 spans 16 residues. Germline loops: CDR1 SEHNR, CDR2 FQNEAQ (reference sequence). The J segment lost 4 bases and the V segment lost 6 bases, leaving 10 bases of the junction unmatched. CDR3 in DNA: TGTGCCAGCAGTATAGGGACAGGGGGGATCGGCACTGAAGCTTTCTTT. Translating gives CASSIGTGGIGTEAFF.

Written as DNA, the CDR3 is TGTGCCTGGAGTGTCTCGCCGTGGGGGGGCGCGTCCTACGAGCAGTACTTC. It specifies CAWSVSPWGGASYEQYF. This chain joins TRBV30 and TRBJ2-7, with a weak D call TRBD2 (7 bases). V lost 0 bases and J lost 1, with 19 bases in between. The CDR3 totals 17 residues. Germline assignment: CDR1 GTSNPN and CDR2 SVGIG (reference sequence).

The V gene is TRBV30, the J gene TRBJ1-4; D is uncertain. Germline V gene sequence: CDR1 GTSNPN, CDR2 SVGIG (reference sequence). The CDR3 contains 12 residues. With 0 bases removed from V and 8 bases from J, the gap between germline ends came to 7 bases. CDR3 nucleotide sequence: TGTGCCTGGAGTGTACGAGGGGAAAAACTGTTTTTT. As protein: CAWSVRGEKLFF. Full variable domain (remainder filled in from reference TRBV30 and TRBJ1-4): SQTIHQWPATLVQPVGSPLSLECTVEGTSNPNLYWYRQAAGRGLQLLFYSVGIGQISSEVPQNLSASRPQDRQFILSSKKLLLSDSGFYLCAWSVRGEKLFFGSGTQLSVL.

The genes are TRBV18 and TRBJ1-4, with a possible D match to TRBD1 (5 bases). Looked up from germline, CDR1 is KGHSH and CDR2 is LQKENI. The CDR3 sequence is 16 residues long. V was clipped by 4 bases and J by 0 bases, with 12 bases between them. The CDR3 bases are TGTGCCAGCTCACGAACACAGGCGGCAACTAATGAAAAACTGTTTTTT. Its translation is CASSRTQAATNEKLFF. Filled out from reference TRBV18 and TRBJ1-4, the complete variable domain reads NAGVMQNPRHLVRRRGQEARLRCSPMKGHSHVYWYRQLPEEGLKFMVYLQKENIIDESGMPKERFSAEFPKEGPSILRIQQVVRGDSAAYFCASSRTQAATNEKLFFGSGTQLSVL.

The genes are TRBV19 and TRBJ1-5; D perhaps matches TRBD1 (5 bases). Trimming took off 4 bases at V and 5 bases at J, with 12 bases between the two ends. CDR3 length equals 14 residues. CDR1 LNHDA and CDR2 SQIVND come from the germline V gene (reference sequence). For the CDR3, the DNA is TGTGCCAGTAGTACGTCACAGGTTCATCAGCCCCAGCATTTT. It yields the protein CASSTSQVHQPQHF.

The chain recombines TRBV9 with TRBJ2-1; possibly TRBD2 for D (7 bases). Between the trimmed V and J ends, which lost 0 bases and 6 bases, there was a span of 13 bases. This CDR3 region has 15 residues. CDR1 is SGDLS, CDR2 YYNGEE, per germline. This CDR3 is CASSVGPRGGNEQFF. The CDR3, as DNA: TGTGCCAGCAGCGTAGGGCCTAGGGGGGGCAATGAGCAGTTCTTC.